The rows below give T cell receptor beta chains drawn from one sample of a study of metastatic and nonmetastatic thyroid tumors. TCRdb re-called the PCR reads with MiXCR. In the table there are about 93,000 clones, about an eighth of which are singletons. Sample: blood. The receptors derive from a female donor with papillary thyroid cancer or a benign thyroid nodule (not recorded which). Some clones in this sample may be carry-over from other donors' samples. Both conserved end residues are part of each CDR3. The D gene is left open where the match is weak. Clone size is given for some rows only: seen once, a few or many times, or a class if the clone is expanded.

TRBJ2-3,NA,TRBV6-1,many,TGTGCCAGCAGAACAGGGACAGATACGCAGTATTTT,CASRTGTDTQYF
TRBJ2-2,TRBD1,TRBV6-2/TRBV6-3,few,TGTGCCAGCAGTTACTCTCCGGGACAGGGACCCAGGGCCGTGGAGCTGTTTTTT,CASSYSPGQGPRAVELFF
TRBJ1-5,NA,TRBV12-3/TRBV12-4,many,TGTGCCAGCAGTTACCGACAGGCTAGCAATCAGCCCCAGCATTTT,CASSYRQASNQPQHF
TRBJ2-3,NA,TRBV12-3/TRBV12-4,many,TGTGCCAGCAGTTTGGGCAGAATCGGCACAGATACGCAGTATTTT,CASSLGRIGTDTQYF
TRBJ1-2,NA,TRBV28,many,TGTGCCAGCCAAGGGGCTCCCTATGGCTACACCTTC,CASQGAPYGYTF
TRBJ1-6,TRBD1,TRBV6-1,many,TGTGCCAGCCTGGGACAGGGATATTCACCCCTCCACTTT,CASLGQGYSPLHF
TRBJ2-1,TRBD2,TRBV20-1,many,TGCAGTGCTAGAGAGCCGGCGGGAGTTTTCTATGAGCAGTTCTTC,CSAREPAGVFYEQFF
TRBJ2-4,NA,TRBV7-6,many,TGTGCCAGCAGCTTAGGGCCCAAAAACATTCAGTACTTC,CASSLGPKNIQYF
TRBJ2-1,NA,TRBV19,few,TGTGCCAGTAGTAGGGGCTACAATGAGCAGTTCTTC,CASSRGYNEQFF
TRBJ2-1,TRBD2,TRBV28,many,TGTGCCAGCAGTGGAACTAGCGGGAGGCTCTATGAGCAGTTCTTC,CASSGTSGRLYEQFF
TRBJ1-2,NA,TRBV28,few,TGTGCCAGCAGTGATTCGAACGGACGATATGGTGGCTACACCTTC,CASSDSNGRYGGYTF
TRBJ2-3,TRBD2,TRBV6-6,many,TGTGCCAGCAACTCGGATTTAGCGGGAGAGGACACAGATACGCAGTATTTT,CASNSDLAGEDTDTQYF
TRBJ2-3,TRBD1,TRBV6-1,many,TGTGCCAGCAGTTCCCTGGGGACAGGGGGAGATACGCAGTATTTT,CASSSLGTGGDTQYF
TRBJ2-1,NA,TRBV7-9,many,TGTGCCAGCAGCTTGGGACGGAGCGAGCAGTTCTTC,CASSLGRSEQFF
TRBJ2-7,NA,TRBV30,many,TGTGCCTGGAGAGGCAGGGCCCGGGGCGAGCAGTACTTC,CAWRGRARGEQYF
TRBJ1-2,NA,TRBV6-6,many,TGTGCCAGCAGTTACGTCGGGGGGTCCTCTTATGGCTACACCTTC,CASSYVGGSSYGYTF
TRBJ1-2,NA,TRBV6-2/TRBV6-3,many,TGTGCCAGCAGTTTCCGGGCAGAAAACTATGGCTACACCTTC,CASSFRAENYGYTF
TRBJ2-1,TRBD2,TRBV28,many,TGTGCCAGCAGCTCTTTGGGGGGGGAGGTCAATGAGCAGTTCTTC,CASSSLGGEVNEQFF
TRBJ1-3,TRBD1,TRBV28,medium-sized,TGTGCCAGCAGTTCCCTTCTGACAGGGATGGGAAACACCATATATTTT,CASSSLLTGMGNTIYF
TRBJ2-7,TRBD2,TRBV28,NA,TGTGCCAGCAGGCTGGGGGGGACCAGGACCTACGAGCAGTACTTC,CASRLGGTRTYEQYF
TRBJ1-2,TRBD1,TRBV4-3,NA,TGCACCAGCAGCCACGACAGGGGTTCCAACTATGGCTACACCTTC,CTSSHDRGSNYGYTF
TRBJ2-5,NA,TRBV5-1,many,TGCGCCAGCAGCTTTACGTTGCGGGGACAAGAGACCCAGTACTTC,CASSFTLRGQETQYF